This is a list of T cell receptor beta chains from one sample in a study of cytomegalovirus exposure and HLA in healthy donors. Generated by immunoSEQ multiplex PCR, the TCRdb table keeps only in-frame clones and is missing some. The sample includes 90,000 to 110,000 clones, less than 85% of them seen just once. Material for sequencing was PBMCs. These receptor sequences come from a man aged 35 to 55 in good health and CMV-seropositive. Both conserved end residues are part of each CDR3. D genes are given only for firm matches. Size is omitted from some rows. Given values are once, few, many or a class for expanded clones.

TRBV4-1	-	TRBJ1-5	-	TGCGCCAGCAGCCAAAGGGCCCCTATCGGGGACAAAAATCAGCCCCAGCATTTT	CASSQRAPIGDKNQPQHF
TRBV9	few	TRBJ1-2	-	TGTGCCAGCAGCGTAGATCAGGGAAGCTATGGCTACACCTTC	CASSVDQGSYGYTF
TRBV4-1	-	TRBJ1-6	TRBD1	TGCGCCAGCAGCCACGCGGACAGGGGCGGTTCACCCCTCCACTTT	CASSHADRGGSPLHF
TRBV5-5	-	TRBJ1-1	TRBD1	TGTGCCAGCAGCTTGGCCTGGGGGACAGGCGTCCTGGGCACTGAAGCTTTCTTT	CASSLAWGTGVLGTEAFF
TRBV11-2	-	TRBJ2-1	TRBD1	TGTGCCAGCAGCTGGGGACAGCGTGGGAATGAGCAGTTCTTC	CASSWGQRGNEQFF
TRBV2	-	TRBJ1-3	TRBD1	TGTGCCAGCAGTTTATACACAGGGGGCCCTGGAAACACCATATATTTT	CASSLYTGGPGNTIYF
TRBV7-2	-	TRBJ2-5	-	TGTGCCAGCAGCTTAGCACCCGGTTTCCGAGAGACCCAGTACTTC	CASSLAPGFRETQYF
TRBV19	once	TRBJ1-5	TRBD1	TGTGCCAGTAGTACCAAGAACAGGGGTAGCAATCAGCCCCAGCATTTT	CASSTKNRGSNQPQHF
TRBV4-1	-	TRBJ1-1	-	TGCGCCAGCAGCCTAGGGGGGGGGTCTAGCACTGAAGCTTTCTTT	CASSLGGGSSTEAFF
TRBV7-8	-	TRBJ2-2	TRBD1	TGTGCCAGCAGCTTGGGACAGCGGAACACCGGGGAGCTGTTTTTT	CASSLGQRNTGELFF
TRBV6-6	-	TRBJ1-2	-	TGTGCCAGCAGTTTTTACAACACTAACTATGGCTACACCTTC	CASSFYNTNYGYTF
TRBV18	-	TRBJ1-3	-	TGTGCCAGCTCGTTCGGCTACAGCCTCTCTGGAAACACCATATATTTT	CASSFGYSLSGNTIYF
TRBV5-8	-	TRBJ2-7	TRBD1	TGTGCCAGCAGGCAAGGACAGGGGCGAGACTACGAGCAGTACTTC	CASRQGQGRDYEQYF
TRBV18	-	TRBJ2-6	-	TGTGCCAGCCCGAGGACAGAGAGCTCTGGGGCCAACGTCCTGACTTTC	CASPRTESSGANVLTF
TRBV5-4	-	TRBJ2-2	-	TGTGCCAGCAGCCGGGATGGTATCGGGGAGCTGTTTTTT	CASSRDGIGELFF
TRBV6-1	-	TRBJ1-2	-	TGTGCCAGCAGAAATCCGGGACAAGAAAAGGGCTACACCTTC	CASRNPGQEKGYTF
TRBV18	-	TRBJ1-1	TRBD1	TGTGCCAGCTCCCTCACAACAGGGGGCGGCACTGAAGCTTTCTTT	CASSLTTGGGTEAFF
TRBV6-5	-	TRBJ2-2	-	TGTGCCAGCAGAAAAACAGGGCTGAACACCGGGGAGCTGTTTTTT	CASRKTGLNTGELFF
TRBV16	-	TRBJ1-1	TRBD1	TGTGCCAGCAGCCAAACCGGACAGGGTAAGACTGAAGCTTTCTTT	CASSQTGQGKTEAFF
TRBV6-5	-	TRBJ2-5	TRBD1	TGTGCCAGCAGTCACTCGACAGGGGGTAGAGAGACCCAGTACTTC	CASSHSTGGRETQYF
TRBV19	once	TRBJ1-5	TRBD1	TGTGCCAGTCGCTCGACCTCAGGGGGCCCGGATCAGCCCCAGCATTTT	CASRSTSGGPDQPQHF